This T cell receptor (beta chain) was recorded in a study of T cell responses to AZD1222 COVID-19 vaccine. Study-level findings and limits: Repertoires were sampled only after the peak T cell response.

Points on this clone: The antigen is unknown.

Data came from immunoSEQ multiplex PCR; TCRdb stores just in-frame clones and leaves some out. This table holds fewer than 150,000 clones, around nine tenths found once. The CDR3 spans 16 residues. From germline, CDR1 is MNHEY and CDR2 SMNVEV (reference sequence). J gave up 0 bases and V 7 bases, and 8 bases lay outside the gene matches. The TCR sequence derives from an adult who received the AZD1222 COVID-19 vaccine. Sequenced material: peripheral blood, taken 28 days after the second AZD1222 dose. The V and J genes are TRBV27 and TRBJ1-2; 10 bases are shared with TRBD1. The CDR3 is CASTETGGLTNYGYTF. The CDR3 DNA is TGTGCCAGCACCGAGACAGGGGGCCTTACTAACTATGGCTACACCTTC.